This entry lists 6 T cell receptor beta chains sequenced from one sample in a study of OX40 agonist ivuxolimab in advanced cancers. The data were produced by immunoSEQ multiplex PCR, yet TCRdb's version contains in-frame clones alone and is incomplete. The repertoire holds about 100,000 clones, around nine tenths seen once, with roughly 1.6% in the top ten. The specimen comprised CD4+ or CD8+ T cells sorted from blood, sampled in a trial of the OX40 agonist ivuxolimab. These receptors all stem from an adult with an advanced solid tumor such as melanoma, head and neck, liver or kidney cancer.

This chain connects TRBV28 to TRBJ2-5; 9 bases are shared with TRBD1. The V gene's germline CDR1 is MDHEN and CDR2 SYDVKM. Unmatched junction bases numbered 2, after V lost 2 bases and J lost 1 base. There are 15 residues in the CDR3. This CDR3 is CASSLPGQGQETQYF. The CDR3 DNA sequence: TGTGCCAGCAGTTTACCGGGACAGGGCCAAGAGACCCAGTACTTC.

J is TRBJ1-2 and V is TRBV30; D may be TRBD1 (6 bases). V dropped 5 bases and J dropped 7 bases, with 11 bases sitting between them. Germline V gene data show CDR1 as GTSNPN and CDR2 as SVGIG (reference sequence). The CDR3 is made up of 11 amino acids. In DNA form, the CDR3 reads TGTGCCTGGGGGCCAGGGGTTGGCTACACCTTC. Translated, it gives CAWGPGVGYTF.

For the CDR3, the DNA is TGTGCCAGCAGCTCCCCTCGGCGGACAGATACGCAGTATTTT. Translated, it gives CASSSPRRTDTQYF. The chain is built from TRBV5-4 and TRBJ2-3; the D is unclear. CDR3 size: 14 residues. The germline V gene has CDR1 SGHNT and CDR2 YYREEE (reference sequence). The V end was cut by 3 bases, the J end by 3 bases, with 11 bases between.

The CDR3, as DNA: TGTGCCAGCAACCAGGGGTTGAGGAAGCCCCAGCATTTT. Its protein product is CASNQGLRKPQHF. This rearrangement joins TRBV19 to TRBJ1-5; maybe TRBD1 (6 bases). Germline V gene lookup returns CDR1 LNHDA and CDR2 SQIVND (reference sequence). Trimming removed 9 bases at V and 8 bases at J, with 17 bases between. This CDR3 region has 13 residues.

J is TRBJ2-3 and V is TRBV29-1, with 8 bases identical to TRBD1. This CDR3 contains 14 residues. From germline, CDR1 is SQVTM and CDR2 ANQGSEA. The V segment lost 3 bases and the J segment 5 bases; nucleotides outside the gene matches: 7. DNA of the CDR3: TGCAGCGTTGATCAGCAGGGGGCAGGAGATACGCAGTATTTT. Translating gives CSVDQQGAGDTQYF.

V gene TRBV10-3 combines with J gene TRBJ1-2; no clear D gene. Between the trimmed V and J ends, which lost 0 bases and 4 bases, there was a span of 12 bases. The CDR3 covers 15 residues. Germline CDR1 is ENHRY and CDR2 is SYGVKD. CDR3 nucleotides: TGTGCCATCAGTGAGTCTGACCGTACCGTCTATGGCTACACCTTC. The encoded protein is CAISESDRTVYGYTF.